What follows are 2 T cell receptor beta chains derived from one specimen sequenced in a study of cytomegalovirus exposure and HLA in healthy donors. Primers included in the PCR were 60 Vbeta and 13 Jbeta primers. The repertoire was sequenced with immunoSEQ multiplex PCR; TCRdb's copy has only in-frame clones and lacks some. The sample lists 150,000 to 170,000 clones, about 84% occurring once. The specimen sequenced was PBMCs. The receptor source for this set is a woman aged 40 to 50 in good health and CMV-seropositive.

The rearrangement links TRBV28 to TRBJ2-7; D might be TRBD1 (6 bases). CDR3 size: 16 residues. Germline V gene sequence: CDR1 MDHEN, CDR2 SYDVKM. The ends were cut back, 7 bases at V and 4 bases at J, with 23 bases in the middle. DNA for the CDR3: TGTGCCAGCACACCCCTTACGACAGGTGCAGTATACGAGCAGTACTTC. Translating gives CASTPLTTGAVYEQYF.

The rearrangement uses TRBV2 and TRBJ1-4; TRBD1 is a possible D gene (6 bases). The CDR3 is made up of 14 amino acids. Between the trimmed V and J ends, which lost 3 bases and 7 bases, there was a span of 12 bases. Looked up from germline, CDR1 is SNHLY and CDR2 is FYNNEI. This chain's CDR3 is CASSEGAVAEKLFF. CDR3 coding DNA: TGTGCCAGCAGTGAGGGGGCGGTCGCTGAAAAACTGTTTTTT.